This T cell receptor beta chain was captured by sequencing in a study of identical twins (dated by TCRdb to between 2015 and 2016). Study-level background: To test whether fetal clonotypes persist, the study used deep sequencing on TCR alpha and beta repertoires from monozygotic twins, unrelated adults of various ages, and cord blood. To rule out contamination, the twin experiments were replicated at different times with different library preparation protocols. What the work shows at the level of the full study, not this receptor alone: Because the same donors could not be followed over many years, the conclusions relied on cross-sectional statistical analysis. Fewer insertions were carried by abundant cord blood beta clonotypes; a weaker similar trend was observed in young adult naive repertoires, while no such trend was observed in memory repertoires. Compared with coincidental sharing between unrelated individuals, out-of-frame TCR alpha sequences shared between twins had an excess of sequences with low generation probability. The excess sharing between twins in beta out-of-frame sequences was weaker because fewer shared sequences reduced the signal-to-noise ratio. In monozygotic twins, out-of-frame TCR alpha sharing was systematically underestimated by recombination models, although the models agreed with sharing between unrelated individuals. Invariant T cells such as MAIT and iNKT could partly confound zero-insertion analyses, although diverse VJ usage argued against such confounding for most clonotypes.

Every donor in the study was a healthy Caucasian. Three pairs of female monozygotic twins, all aged about 18 to 30 years, made up the twin cohort. CD4+ and CD8+ T cell populations were isolated with positive isolation kits from Invitrogen. As regards this clonotype: The antigen it recognizes is unknown. Base qualities are not at hand, and no much larger clone is one base apart.

CDR3 length: 17 amino acids, cysteine to phenylalanine. Only the CDR3 part of the read is kept: 51 bases, read in frame from the first base. Libraries were made using 5' RACE. The sequencer listed for this sample is Illumina HiSeq 2000. A universal primer binding site was added through template switching, and the final cDNA carried a unique molecular identifier so that TCR cDNA molecules could be counted accurately. Specific primers in the conserved constant-segment region were used to synthesize first-strand cDNA for TCR alpha and beta chains. To control for contamination, every cDNA library carried two barcodes: a SMART-Mk sample barcode plus Illumina barcodes. TruSeq adapter sequences and Illumina sample barcodes were added in two successive PCR steps. TCR alpha and beta cDNA libraries were sequenced on the Illumina HiSeq platform with custom primers. The study's processing was this. MiGEC processed the raw reads to extract unique molecular identifiers, while MiXCR was used to determine the CDR3 positions. For each individual, recombination models were inferred using an EM algorithm with the repgenHMM and IGoR tools. The tcR package in R was used for shared clonotype analysis, with sharing normalized by the product of cloneset sizes. To study raw recombination without the effects of thymic and clonal selection, out-of-frame nonproductive sequences were analyzed. Clones were called with MiXCR by TCRdb after fastp trimmed the public reads at Q25, and only in-frame beta chains were retained. Here each entry gathers all rows of one CDR3 protein and keeps the most common genes and DNA. These V and J calls derive from TCRdb rather than the authors' analysis. The table for this sample lists a few hundred thousand distinct CDR3 sequences; roughly an eighth of them were counted only once. The top ten clonotypes cover approximately 1% of the sample.

This sample was also put to use in a study of yellow fever vaccine responses in identical twins. From that second study: According to the authors, in identical twins the way T cells responded to vaccination appeared partly convergent and partly personalized. The study precisely tracked vaccine-responding T cell clones in identical twins.

The sequence was obtained from a woman under 30 in good health. The sequence joins TRBV21-1 to TRBJ1-6; the D segment call TRBD1 is taken from the table without a DNA check. TRBV21-1 is classified as a pseudogene. What was sequenced was CD4+ T cells sorted from blood. The DNA is as follows: TGTGCCAGCAGCTTCCGGACAGGGGGCTGTTATTATTCACCCCTCCACTTT. The resulting protein is CASSFRTGGCYYSPLHF.